The sequence of this T cell receptor beta chain was determined in a study of T cell responses to AZD1222 COVID-19 vaccine. Sequenced by immunoSEQ multiplex PCR; TCRdb stores in-frame clones only, minus some. The profile shows about 120,000 clones, 80% to 90% of them singletons. Worth noting for this clone: Its antigen is undetermined.

Findings and caveats of the study: When two AZD1222 doses had been given, Spike-specific TCR breadth and depth rose. In a largely white British group with more females than males, clonal diversity was possibly underestimated.

The CDR3 runs to 13 residues. V lost 2 bases and J lost 5, with 7 bases in between. V gene TRBV12-3 or TRBV12-4 combines with J gene TRBJ1-5; D gene uncertain. The source is an adult in good health. The sequencing used peripheral blood, collected on day 0 of AZD1222 vaccination. CDR3 DNA sequence: TGTGCCAGCAGTTTAAGTGACGATCAGCCCCAGCATTTT. Translated: CASSLSDDQPQHF.